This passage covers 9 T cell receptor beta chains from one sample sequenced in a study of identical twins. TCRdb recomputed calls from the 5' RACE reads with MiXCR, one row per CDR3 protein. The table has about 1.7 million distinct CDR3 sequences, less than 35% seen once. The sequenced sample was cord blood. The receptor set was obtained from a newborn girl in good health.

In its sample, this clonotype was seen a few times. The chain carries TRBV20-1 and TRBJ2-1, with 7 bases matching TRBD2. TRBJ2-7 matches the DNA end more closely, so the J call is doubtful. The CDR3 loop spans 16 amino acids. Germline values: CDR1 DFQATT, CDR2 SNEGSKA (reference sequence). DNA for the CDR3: TGCAGTGCTAGAGATTCGATGACTAGCTCCTACAATGAGCAGTACTTC. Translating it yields CSARDSMTSSYNEQYF.

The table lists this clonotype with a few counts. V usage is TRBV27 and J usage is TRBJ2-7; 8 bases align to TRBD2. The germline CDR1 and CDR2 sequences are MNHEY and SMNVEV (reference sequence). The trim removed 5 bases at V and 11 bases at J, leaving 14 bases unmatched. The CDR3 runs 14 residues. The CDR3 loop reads CASSPSGSSSREYF. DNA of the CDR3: TGTGCCAGCAGTCCCAGCGGGAGCTCAAGTCGAGAGTACTTC.

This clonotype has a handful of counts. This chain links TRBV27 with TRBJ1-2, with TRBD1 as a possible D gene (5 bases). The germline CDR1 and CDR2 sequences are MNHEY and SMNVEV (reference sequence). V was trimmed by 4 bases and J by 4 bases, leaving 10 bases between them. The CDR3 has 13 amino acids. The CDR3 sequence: CASSSARVYGYTF. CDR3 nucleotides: TGTGCCAGCAGTTCCGCCAGGGTCTATGGCTACACCTTC.

This CDR3 is CASSPQGHETQYF. In nucleotides, the CDR3 is TGTGCCAGCAGTCCCCAGGGACATGAGACCCAGTACTTC. This sequence joins TRBV12-3 or TRBV12-4 and TRBJ2-5, with D possibly TRBD1 on 6 matching bases. The V end was cut by 5 bases, the J end by 5 bases, with 12 bases between. This CDR3 spans 13 amino acids.

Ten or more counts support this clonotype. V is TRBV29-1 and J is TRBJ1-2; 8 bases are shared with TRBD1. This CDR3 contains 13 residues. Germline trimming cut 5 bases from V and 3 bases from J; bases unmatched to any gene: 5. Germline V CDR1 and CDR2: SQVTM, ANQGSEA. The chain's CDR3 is CSVHWTGHYGYTF. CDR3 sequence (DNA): TGCAGCGTTCACTGGACAGGGCACTATGGCTACACCTTC. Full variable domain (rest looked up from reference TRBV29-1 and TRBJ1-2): SAVISQKPSRDICQRGTSLTIQCQVDSQVTMMFWYRQQPGQSLTLIATANQGSEATYESGFVIDKFPISRPNLTFSTLTVSNMSPEDSSIYLCSVHWTGHYGYTFGSGTRLTVV.

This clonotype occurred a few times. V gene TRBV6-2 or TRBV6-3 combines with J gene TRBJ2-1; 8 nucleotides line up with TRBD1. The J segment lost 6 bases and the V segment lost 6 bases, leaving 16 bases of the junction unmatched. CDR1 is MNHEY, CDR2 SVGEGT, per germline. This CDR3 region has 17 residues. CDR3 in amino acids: CASSKYITRGPGNEQFF. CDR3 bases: TGTGCCAGCAGCAAATACATCACCAGGGGGCCTGGCAATGAGCAGTTCTTC.

The CDR3 sequence: CASSPTFRQGGKLFF. CDR3 nucleotides: TGTGCCAGCAGTCCTACGTTTAGACAGGGCGGAAAACTGTTTTTT. The chain joins TRBV27 to TRBJ1-4; 7 bases line up with TRBD1. V dropped 5 bases and J dropped 10; count of bases not matched to a gene: 13. The CDR3 loop spans 15 amino acids. Looked up from germline, CDR1 is MNHEY and CDR2 is SMNVEV (reference sequence).

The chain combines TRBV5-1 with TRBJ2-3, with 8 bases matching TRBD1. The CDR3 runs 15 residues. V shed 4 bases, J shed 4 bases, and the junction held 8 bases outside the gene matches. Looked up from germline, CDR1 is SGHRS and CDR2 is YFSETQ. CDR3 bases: TGCGCCAGCAGCACCCGGACAGGGTTGGCAGATACGCAGTATTTT. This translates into CASSTRTGLADTQYF. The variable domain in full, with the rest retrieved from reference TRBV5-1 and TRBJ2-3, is KAGVTQTPRYLIKTRGQQVTLSCSPISGHRSVSWYQQTPGQGLQFLFEYFSETQRNKGNFPGRFSGRQFSNSRSEMNVSTLELGDSALYLCASSTRTGLADTQYFGPGTRLTVL.

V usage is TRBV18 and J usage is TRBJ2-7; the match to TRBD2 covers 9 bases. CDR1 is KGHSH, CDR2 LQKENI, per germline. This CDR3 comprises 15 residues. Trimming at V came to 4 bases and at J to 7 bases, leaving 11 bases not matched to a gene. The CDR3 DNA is TGTGCCAGCTCACGAGCGGGAGGCCCCTACAATGAGCAGTACTTC. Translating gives CASSRAGGPYNEQYF.